Described below is a single T cell receptor (beta chain) sequence and its context. The antigen this receptor binds is unknown. No much larger clone exists at a distance of one base, and base qualities are not known. This sample was included in a study of T cell responses to AZD1222 COVID-19 vaccine (dated by TCRdb to 2020 to 2023). For the study in its entirety: A total of 233 trial participants underwent TCR sequencing, of whom 207 received two doses of AZD1222 and roughly 25 received two doses of the MenACWY control vaccine. Enrollment into the trials was organized by age into subgroups of 18-55, 56-69 and 70-plus years, and those subgroups contained roughly 150, 30 and 60 TCR-sequenced participants, respectively.

Germline trimming amounts to 7 bases on V and 6 bases on J, with 9 as the count of junction bases outside the gene matches. From a lookup of the germline V gene, CDR1 and CDR2 are SQVTM and ANQGSEA. Counted from cysteine to phenylalanine, this CDR3 has 13 amino acids. The sequence is cut down to CDR3 DNA, 39 bases in frame from base 1. The sample's time point label is to be understood as: about 28 days (+/-7) after the second vaccine dose. AZD1222 recipients given second doses at about 4 weeks or at about 12 weeks were pooled, since spike-specific TCR depth and breadth were not found to differ between the two schedules. The vaccinee samples were drawn from two UK trials, COV001 and COV002, one of which was a single-blind randomized controlled phase 2/3 trial testing AZD1222 (ChAdOx1 nCoV-19) in healthy adults. For TCRbeta chain sequencing, PBMC samples were collected from trial participants at day 0 and at day 28 after the second dose.

On the study overall, not on this receptor specifically: Because no day 14 peak-response samples were available, the repertoires could be characterized only after the peak T cell response. After two AZD1222 doses, both the breadth and the depth of spike-specific TCRs were significantly higher than at day 0 and than in MenACWY recipients. CD4 TCRs associated with the vaccine covered the entire spike protein, and the dominant responses were in regions 160-218 and 743-854. Only 5 to 7 AZD1222 recipients were SARS-CoV-2 seropositive at baseline, limiting conclusions about previously exposed vaccinees. Reportedly, close to half of the unique spike-specific TCRs recognized epitopes lying outside the regions that are mutated in the B.1.351 and B.1.1.7 variants. Most participants were white British and females outnumbered males, and the authors suggested that clonal diversity may have been underestimated. The 56-69-year group was small, and its depth increase did not reach significance, likely because of low power.

The CDR3 regions of human TCRbeta chains were analyzed by immunosequencing. The source study handled its data this way. TCRs in the repertoires were matched against a reference library of SARS-CoV-2-specific TCRs that had been generated with the MIRA antigen-specificity platform. Breadth meant the fraction of unique TCRs that were SARS-CoV-2-associated, whereas depth meant the fraction of total T cells that were SARS-CoV-2-associated. Using the MIRA data, each spike-specific TCR was mapped to the spike region that the TCR reacts to and placed in a CD4 or CD8 class. Log10-transformed breadth and depth values were compared by one-way ANOVA with Sidak's multiple comparisons tests. TCRdb stores this immuneACCESS table with in-frame sequences only. Part of the clones is absent; in the studies checked, under half of the shortfall reflects unresolved V genes, and no reason is known for the rest. V and J calls and clone size come straight from that table; D and trimming were deduced from the DNA. Present in this sample are tens of thousands of clones, just over 90% of which were seen just once. Together, the top ten hold around 5.8% of the sample.

The source was peripheral blood, collected 28 days after the second AZD1222 dose. The V gene is TRBV29-1 and the J gene is TRBJ1-2; a stretch of 9 junction bases matches TRBD1. The sequence derives from an adult who received the AZD1222 COVID-19 vaccine. The bases are TGCAGCGCCGAGGACAGGGGTGTTCATGGCTACACCTTC. Translated, this gives CSAEDRGVHGYTF.